This T cell receptor beta chain was found in a study of blood T cell repertoires in COVID-19 (dated by TCRdb to the early 2020s). For the wider study: The collaborator samples originated in the United States, Italy and Spain and spanned the acute and convalescent phases of COVID-19. The prospective study material was composed of cDNA or gDNA derived from T cells, B-cell-depleted T cells, or PBMCs. The dataset comprised deeply sampled blood TCRbeta repertoires from subjects exposed to, actively infected with, or recovered from COVID-19. The repertoires were released in a freely available public database intended as a resource for research on the immune response to SARS-CoV-2. The samples were drawn from two sources: the first 160 participants of the ongoing ImmuneRACE study, and 950 to 1,500 subjects contributed by 6 global collaborators. The sample metadata nearly always contained a de-identified subject ID, COVID-19 status, age in years and sex. Where HLA class I and class II types were available, the types were taken from metadata supplied by the sample provider, not from assay-based typing. Results and caveats for the whole study, not just this receptor: How much clinical and demographic metadata was included differed by source and by participant, and the metadata was provided uncurated.

At one collaborating source in Seattle, patients were enrolled during active infection and were followed longitudinally through the course of disease. Whole blood was collected in K2EDTA tubes by collaborating institutions according to the institutions' own protocols. Collaborator samples were shipped for TCRbeta analysis as frozen whole blood, isolated PBMCs, or DNA extracted from either sample type. From the cysteine up to the phenylalanine, the CDR3 has a length of 14 residues. Only CDR3 DNA remains: 42 bases, in frame from the first base. Via the germline V gene, CDR1 is MNHEY and CDR2 SVGAGI. V is pared back by 6 bases and J by 0 bases, with 9 bases lying between the germline termini. TCRbeta CDR3 regions were amplified from genomic DNA using the immunoSEQ Assay, a bias-controlled multiplex PCR. In the original analysis: Within the assay, amplification of reference gene primers was used to estimate how many nucleated cells each sample contained. To quantify the absolute abundance of each unique TCRbeta CDR3 rearrangement, sequence reads were collapsed and filtered. For each sample, productive Simpson clonality was calculated as the square root of Simpson's diversity index across productive rearrangements. Here the immuneACCESS table is served through TCRdb, limited to in-frame sequences with V and J called. Missing clones are a known gap in these copies; in checked studies unresolved V genes cover under half, and the rest lacks a known reason. That table is the source of V, J and clone size, and D and trimming were worked out from the DNA. This sample comprises 150,000 to 200,000 clones, around four fifths of them detected only once. The ten largest make up about 14% of the sample.

As for this clone: It has no known antigen specificity. The record has no base qualities; no much larger clone is one base away.

The sample taken for sequencing was peripheral blood. The TCR sequence derives from a woman aged 65 to 85 with COVID-19, enrolled during active disease. The rearrangement joined TRBV6-5 to TRBJ1-3; a tentative D call is TRBD1 (6 bases match). At the DNA level, the sequence is TGTGCCAGCAGCGACAGGACCTCTGGAAACACCATATATTTT. This sequence encodes CASSDRTSGNTIYF.